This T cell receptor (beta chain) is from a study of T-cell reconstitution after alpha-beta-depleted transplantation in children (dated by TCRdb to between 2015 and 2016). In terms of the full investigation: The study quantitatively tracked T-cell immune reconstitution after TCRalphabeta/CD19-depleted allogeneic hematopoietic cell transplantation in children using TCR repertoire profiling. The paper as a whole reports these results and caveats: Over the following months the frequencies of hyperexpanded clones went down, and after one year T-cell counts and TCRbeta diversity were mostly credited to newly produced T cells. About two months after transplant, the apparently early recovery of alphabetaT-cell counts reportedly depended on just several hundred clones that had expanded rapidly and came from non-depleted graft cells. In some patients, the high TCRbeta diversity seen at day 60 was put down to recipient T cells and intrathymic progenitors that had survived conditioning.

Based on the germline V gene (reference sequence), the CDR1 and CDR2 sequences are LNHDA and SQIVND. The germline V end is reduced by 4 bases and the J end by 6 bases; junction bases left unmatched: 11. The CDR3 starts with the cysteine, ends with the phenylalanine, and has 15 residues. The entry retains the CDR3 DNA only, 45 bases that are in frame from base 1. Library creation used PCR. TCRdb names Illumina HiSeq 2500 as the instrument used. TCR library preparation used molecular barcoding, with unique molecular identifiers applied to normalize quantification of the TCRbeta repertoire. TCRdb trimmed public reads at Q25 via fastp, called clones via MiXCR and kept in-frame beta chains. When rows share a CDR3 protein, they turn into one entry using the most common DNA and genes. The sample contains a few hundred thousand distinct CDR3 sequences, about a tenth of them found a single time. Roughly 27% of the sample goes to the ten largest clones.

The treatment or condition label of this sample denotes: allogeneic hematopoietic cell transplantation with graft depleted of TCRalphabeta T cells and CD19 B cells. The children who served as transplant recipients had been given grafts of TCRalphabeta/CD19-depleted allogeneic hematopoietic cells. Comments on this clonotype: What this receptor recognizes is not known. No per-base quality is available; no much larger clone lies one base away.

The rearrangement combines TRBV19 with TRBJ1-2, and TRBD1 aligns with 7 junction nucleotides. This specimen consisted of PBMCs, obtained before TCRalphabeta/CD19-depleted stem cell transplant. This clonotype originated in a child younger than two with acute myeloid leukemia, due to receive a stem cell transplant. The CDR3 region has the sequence CASSKAQTGFHGYTF. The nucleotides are TGTGCCAGTAGTAAGGCCCAGACAGGGTTTCATGGCTACACCTTC.